Below are 7 T cell receptor beta chains sequenced from a single sample in a study of blood T cell repertoires in COVID-19 (dated by TCRdb to 2018 to 2020). Library preparation used the immunoSEQ multiplex PCR assay. Sourced from immuneACCESS, this table was stored by TCRdb with only in-frame sequences that have V and J called. A share of the clones is absent; for the studies checked, an unresolved V gene accounts for under half, and the remainder has no known explanation. This sample holds about 40,000 clones; nearly 90% were observed only once. Clones ranked in the top ten supply about 2.4% of the sample. The sequenced sample was peripheral blood. The receptors were gathered from a human donor in a cohort sampled during active COVID-19.

The CDR3 sequence is CASLGEGGNQPQHF. The CDR3 DNA reads as TGTGCCAGCTTGGGGGAGGGAGGCAATCAGCCCCAGCATTTT. The V and J genes are TRBV6-6 and TRBJ1-5; D may be TRBD1 (5 bases). The CDR3 covers 14 residues. In germline, CDR1 is MNHNY, CDR2 SVGAGI (reference sequence). V shed 8 bases and J shed 2 bases, with 13 bases lying between them.

V gene TRBV19 combines with J gene TRBJ2-5; 9 nucleotides match TRBD1. Germline CDR1 LNHDA, CDR2 SQIVND (reference sequence). V was pared by 7 bases and J by 1 base, with 7 bases of the junction left unmatched. The CDR3 extends over 15 amino acids. The CDR3 loop is CASTRGQGPQETQYF. The CDR3 bases are TGTGCCAGTACCCGGGGACAGGGCCCCCAAGAGACCCAGTACTTC. Combining the CDR3 with reference TRBV19 and TRBJ2-5 gives the whole variable domain DGGITQSPKYLFRKEGQNVTLSCEQNLNHDAMYWYRQDPGQGLRLIYYSQIVNDFQKGDIAEGYSVSREKKESFPLTVTSAQKNPTAFYLCASTRGQGPQETQYFGPGTRLLVL.

The rearrangement uses TRBV24-1 and TRBJ1-1; D possibly corresponds to TRBD1 (6 bases). The germline gives CDR1 KGHDR, CDR2 SFDVKD. The CDR3 sequence is 18 residues long. Trimming pared 8 bases from V and 1 base from J, leaving 25 bases between. In DNA form, the CDR3 reads TGTGCCACCACGACAGGCCCTTACCCCCGCGATCCGAACACTGAAGCTTTCTTT. It specifies CATTTGPYPRDPNTEAFF.

A note on this clone: At one boundary the junction diverges from the germline segment, which might be a read error. The identical CDR3 is also encoded by other nucleotide sequences in the sample. The chain links TRBV10-3 to TRBJ2-7; tentatively, D is TRBD1 (6 bases). CDR1 ENHRY and CDR2 SYGVKD come from the germline V gene. CDR3 length equals 14 residues. The CDR3 loop is CATAIRGDSYEQYF. The CDR3 bases are TGTGCCACTGCCATCAGGGGCGATTCCTACGAGCAATACTTC.

The rearrangement joins TRBV3-1 (or the pseudogene TRBV3-2) to TRBJ1-2; 10 bases agree with TRBD1. Trimming cost V 2 bases and J 6 bases; bases outside gene matches: 6. The CDR3 covers 15 residues. Per germline, CDR1 LGHDT and CDR2 YNNKEL (reference sequence). CDR3 residues: CASSQRGQGVDGYTF. CDR3 coding DNA: TGTGCCAGCAGCCAACGAGGACAGGGGGTCGATGGCTACACCTTC.

The rearrangement joins TRBV10-3 to TRBJ2-3; weak D call: TRBD1 (5 bases). The CDR3 length is 14 residues. Looked up from germline, CDR1 is ENHRY and CDR2 is SYGVKD. The V end lost 0 bases, the J end lost 4 bases, and 8 bases lay between the germline ends. The CDR3 here is CAISESGVADTQYF. DNA of the CDR3: TGTGCCATCAGTGAGTCAGGGGTTGCAGATACGCAGTATTTT.

This clone was seen only a few times. V gene TRBV7-9 combines with J gene TRBJ2-3, with D possibly TRBD2 on 6 matching bases. Germline CDR1 reads SEHNR; CDR2 reads FQNEAQ (reference sequence). V lost 0 bases and J lost 6, with 13 bases in between. The CDR3 has 15 residues. CDR3 nucleotides: TGTGCCAGCAGCTTAGCTCAGATAGCGGCGGATACGCAGTATTTT. It codes for CASSLAQIAADTQYF.